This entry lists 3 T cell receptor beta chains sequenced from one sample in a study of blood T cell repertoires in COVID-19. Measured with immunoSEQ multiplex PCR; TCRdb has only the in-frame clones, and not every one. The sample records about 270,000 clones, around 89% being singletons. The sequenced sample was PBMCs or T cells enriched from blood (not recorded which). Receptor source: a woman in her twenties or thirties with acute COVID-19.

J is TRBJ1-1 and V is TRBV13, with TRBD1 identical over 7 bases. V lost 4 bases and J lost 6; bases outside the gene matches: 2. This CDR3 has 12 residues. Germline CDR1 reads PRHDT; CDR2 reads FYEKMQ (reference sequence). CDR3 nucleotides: TGTGCCAGCAGCTACAGGGGACCTGAAGCTTTCTTT. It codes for CASSYRGPEAFF.

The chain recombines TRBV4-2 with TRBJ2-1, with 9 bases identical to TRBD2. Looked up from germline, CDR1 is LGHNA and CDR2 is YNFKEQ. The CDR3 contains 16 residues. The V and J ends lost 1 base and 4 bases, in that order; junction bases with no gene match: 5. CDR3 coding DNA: TGTGCCAGCAGCCAAGCTGGTCTAGCGGGGTACAATGAGCAGTTCTTC. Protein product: CASSQAGLAGYNEQFF.

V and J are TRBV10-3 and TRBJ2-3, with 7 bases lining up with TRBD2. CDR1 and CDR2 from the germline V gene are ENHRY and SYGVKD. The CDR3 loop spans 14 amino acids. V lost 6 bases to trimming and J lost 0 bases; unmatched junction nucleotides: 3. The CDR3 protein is CAISPSGSTDTQYF. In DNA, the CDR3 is TGTGCCATCAGCCCTAGCGGTAGCACAGATACGCAGTATTTT.